The rows below give T cell receptor beta chains drawn from one sample of a study of blood T cells in healthy people across ages. TCRdb ran MiXCR on the 5' RACE reads and lists one entry per CDR3 protein. The sample has 650,000 to 700,000 distinct CDR3 sequences; 52% are singletons. Sample: blood. The receptors originated from a woman of 80 years or more in good health. Each CDR3 is given with its conserved first and last residue. The D gene is left open where the match is weak. A clone size is listed for some rows: how often the clone was seen (once, few, many), or a class if it is expanded.

CASTLGDTEAFF TGTGCCAGCACCTTGGGGGACACTGAAGCTTTCTTT . TRBV3-1 . TRBJ1-1
CASSSGTTDYEQYF TGTGCCAGCAGCTCCGGGACAACCGATTACGAGCAGTACTTC . TRBV7-2 once TRBJ2-7
CASSQGASGRAKEQFF TGTGCCAGCAGCCAAGGGGCTAGCGGGAGGGCCAAAGAGCAGTTCTTC TRBD2 TRBV3-1 many TRBJ2-1
CSGTRSSGGLNEQFF TGCAGCGGGACCCGGAGTAGCGGGGGTCTCAATGAGCAGTTCTTC TRBD2 TRBV29-1 . TRBJ2-1
CASSLHVQGFEAFF TGTGCCAGCAGCTTACATGTGCAGGGTTTCGAAGCTTTCTTT . TRBV7-9 . TRBJ1-1
CASSLSGGAWDEQYF TGCGCCAGCAGCCTTAGCGGGGGGGCCTGGGATGAGCAGTACTTC TRBD2 TRBV5-1 once TRBJ2-5
CASSLTGSFQFF TGTGCCAGCAGCCTTACAGGTAGTTTTCAGTTCTTC . TRBV3-1 once TRBJ2-1
CASSITRKNTEAFF TGCGCCAGCAGCATTACCAGAAAGAACACTGAAGCTTTCTTT . TRBV5-1 . TRBJ1-1
CASRRQGGGNQPQHF TGTGCCAGCAGAAGACAGGGAGGTGGTAATCAGCCCCAGCATTTT TRBD1 TRBV2 . TRBJ1-5
CASHGRQETQYF TGTGCCAGCCATGGACGGCAAGAGACCCAGTACTTC . TRBV18 many TRBJ2-5
CVSSQSGTGYAKTQFF TGTGTCAGCAGCCAATCCGGGACAGGGTACGCGAAGACCCAGTTCTTC TRBD1 TRBV3-1 . TRBJ2-1
CASSDQGGGLSYEQYF TGTGCCAGCAGCGATCAAGGCGGGGGGCTCTCCTACGAGCAGTACTTC TRBD2 TRBV3-1 . TRBJ2-7
CSASPDTNYGYTF TGCAGTGCTAGCCCAGACACTAACTATGGCTACACCTTC . TRBV20-1 . TRBJ1-2
CSARDLQVTSNQPQHF TGCAGTGCTAGAGATCTTCAGGTCACTAGCAATCAGCCCCAGCATTTT . TRBV20-1 . TRBJ1-5
CTGSVATEGTQYF TGTACCGGCAGCGTAGCCACGGAAGGCACCCAGTACTTC . TRBV9 once TRBJ2-5
CASSVDRGYNEQFF TGTGCCAGCAGCGTAGACAGGGGCTACAATGAGCAGTTCTTC TRBD1 TRBV7-3 few TRBJ2-1
CASSSLAKGIGYTF TGCGCCAGCAGCTCGCTCGCCAAGGGCATTGGCTACACCTTC . TRBV5-1 many TRBJ1-2
CASARAEGLGADTQYF TGCGCCAGTGCCCGTGCGGAGGGACTAGGAGCAGATACGCAGTATTTT TRBD2 TRBV10-1 . TRBJ2-3
CASSYSTGANYGYTF TGTGCCAGCAGTTACTCGACAGGGGCTAACTATGGCTACACCTTC TRBD1 TRBV6-6 many TRBJ1-2